A single sample is the source of the 15 T cell receptor beta chains below, sequenced in a study of blood T cells in healthy people across ages. Through a sample-barcoded 5' primer and a J-beta primer mix, a second PCR was run for about 6 to 11 cycles. TCRdb analysed the 5' RACE reads with MiXCR anew, one entry per CDR3 protein. The repertoire includes over 1,200,000 distinct CDR3 sequences, approximately 63% of them detected once, and about 6.7% sits in the top ten. The sequenced sample consisted of blood. The receptors derive from a man between 18 and 29 years old in good health.

This chain connects TRBV6-6 to TRBJ1-1, with D hard to call. This CDR3 contains 13 residues. V dropped 7 bases and J dropped 3 bases, with 12 bases sitting between them. CDR1 is MNHNY and CDR2 is SVGAGI in the germline V gene (reference sequence). The CDR3 region has the DNA TGTGCCAGCACCTCAGAACTTGACACTGAAGCTTTCTTT. Encoded protein: CASTSELDTEAFF.

The chain is built from TRBV20-1 and TRBJ2-5; 12 bases are shared with TRBD2. The CDR3 consists of 19 residues. Per germline, CDR1 DFQATT and CDR2 SNEGSKA (reference sequence). With V trimmed by 2 bases and J by 4 bases, 17 bases remained unmatched. The CDR3 reads CSARPGRLAGVGGIETQYF. In nucleotides, the CDR3 is TGCAGTGCTAGACCCGGAAGACTAGCGGGAGTTGGGGGGATAGAGACCCAGTACTTC.

The V gene is TRBV6-5, the J gene TRBJ2-2; TRBD1 is a possible D gene (6 bases). CDR1 is MNHEY and CDR2 is SVGAGI in the germline V gene. V lost 2 bases and J lost 1, with 14 bases in between. The CDR3 runs 17 residues. CDR3 amino acids: CASSYVGRGGNTGELFF. In DNA form, the CDR3 reads TGTGCCAGCAGTTACGTAGGAAGAGGGGGGAACACCGGGGAGCTGTTTTTT.

The rearrangement joins TRBV7-2 to TRBJ1-4; D uncertain. V lost 3 bases, J lost 5 bases, and 10 bases lay in between. This CDR3 region has 14 residues. CDR1 SGHTA and CDR2 FQGNSA come from the germline V gene. This CDR3 reads CASSFTQRNEKLFF. In DNA, the CDR3 is TGTGCCAGCAGCTTTACCCAACGAAATGAAAAACTGTTTTTT.

In its sample, this clonotype was seen a few times. The chain recombines TRBV6-1 with TRBJ2-7; D perhaps matches TRBD2 (6 bases). Trimming took off 1 base at V and 1 base at J, with 14 bases between the two ends. The CDR3 is 16 residues long. Per germline, CDR1 MNHNS and CDR2 SASEGT. CDR3 sequence (DNA): TGTGCCAGCAGTGAAGATAGGCTTGGGACTTCCTACGAGCAGTACTTC. It codes for CASSEDRLGTSYEQYF.

The chain carries TRBV7-9 and TRBJ1-2; maybe TRBD1 (5 bases). The length of the CDR3 is 14 residues. In germline, CDR1 is SEHNR, CDR2 FQNEAQ (reference sequence). V lost 0 bases and J 8 bases, leaving 13 bases between the germline ends. In DNA, the CDR3 is TGTGCCAGCAGCTTAGCCGGGGCGGTGTCCGGCTACACCTTC. Protein: CASSLAGAVSGYTF.

This clonotype has only a few counts. The chain couples TRBV4-2 to TRBJ2-5; 10 nucleotides line up with TRBD2. The junction had 10 bases not matched to a gene; V was cut back by 4 bases and J by 11 bases. The CDR3 runs to 14 residues. Per the germline V gene, CDR1 is LGHNA and CDR2 is YNFKEQ. DNA for the CDR3: TGTGCCAGCAGCCTGGGACTAGCGCAAAATGAGCAGTACTTC. This codes for CASSLGLAQNEQYF.

This clonotype was recorded at least ten times. V gene TRBV4-2 combines with J gene TRBJ2-7; D unclear. This CDR3 spans 13 amino acids. Trimming left V 6 bases short and J 3 bases short, with 12 bases between. From germline, CDR1 is LGHNA and CDR2 YNFKEQ. CDR3 nucleotide sequence: TGTGCCAGCAGTCTGGCGACCTTCTACGAGCAGTACTTC. This sequence encodes CASSLATFYEQYF.

This clonotype came up a few times. The CDR3 protein is CSAPWIGGTYEQYF. Written as DNA, the CDR3 is TGCAGTGCTCCCTGGATAGGAGGGACCTACGAGCAGTACTTC. The V and J genes are TRBV20-1 and TRBJ2-7, with D possibly TRBD2 on 6 matching bases. This CDR3 comprises 14 residues. CDR1 is DFQATT and CDR2 is SNEGSKA in the germline V gene (reference sequence). V lost 5 bases to trimming and J lost 2 bases, with 16 bases between them.

The CDR3 reads CASSYLAGGHTDTQYF. The CDR3 DNA reads TGTGCCAGCAGTTACCTTGCGGGGGGCCACACAGATACGCAGTATTTT. The chain carries TRBV6-6 and TRBJ2-3; 8 bases are shared with TRBD2. Unmatched junction bases numbered 6, after V lost 2 bases and J lost 2 bases. The CDR3 totals 16 residues. The germline CDR1 and CDR2 sequences are MNHNY and SVGAGI (reference sequence).

The chain employs TRBV4-1 and TRBJ1-1, with a possible D match to TRBD1 (5 bases). CDR1 and CDR2 (germline): MGHRA, YSYEKL. This CDR3 is built from 14 residues. Trimming pared 4 bases from V and 4 bases from J, leaving 13 bases between. CDR3 sequence (DNA): TGCGCCAGCAGCCCCCTCGGGGCTGCCACTGAAGCTTTCTTT. This codes for CASSPLGAATEAFF.

The chain joins TRBV6-2 or TRBV6-3 to TRBJ2-2; D possibly corresponds to TRBD1 (5 bases). The V gene's germline CDR1 is MNHEY and CDR2 SVGEGT. The germline V and J ends were trimmed by 0 bases and 3 bases, with 14 bases remaining between them. The CDR3 is made up of 17 amino acids. The CDR3 bases are TGTGCCAGCAGTTACTCGTTCAGGGCAGTCGACACCGGGGAGCTGTTTTTT. Its translation is CASSYSFRAVDTGELFF.

The chain has TRBV7-2 and TRBJ2-3; D gene ambiguous. The V gene lost 1 base and the J gene lost 0 bases, with 8 bases spanning the gap. Per the germline V gene, CDR1 is SGHTA and CDR2 is FQGNSA. The CDR3 sequence is 15 residues long. CDR3: CASSLDISSTDTQYF. In DNA form, the CDR3 reads TGTGCCAGCAGCTTAGACATCTCTAGCACAGATACGCAGTATTTT.

The gene calls are TRBV5-6 and TRBJ2-3; 15 bases fit TRBD2. The V segment lost 2 bases and the J segment 1 base; nucleotides outside the gene matches: 11. Germline V gives CDR1 SGHDT, CDR2 YYEEEE. The CDR3 totals 20 residues. CDR3 region: CASSFSSGLAGGSGTDTQYF. The CDR3 DNA follows: TGTGCCAGCAGCTTCAGTTCGGGACTAGCGGGAGGTAGTGGCACAGATACGCAGTATTTT.

The chain uses TRBV4-1 and TRBJ1-4, with a tentative D call TRBD1 (6 bases). V dropped 0 bases and J dropped 3 bases, with 14 bases sitting between them. The CDR3 has 17 residues. Germline V gene lookup returns CDR1 MGHRA and CDR2 YSYEKL. CDR3 sequence reads: CASSQEGTAGANEKLFF. CDR3 coding DNA: TGCGCCAGCAGCCAAGAAGGAACGGCAGGGGCTAATGAAAAACTGTTTTTT.